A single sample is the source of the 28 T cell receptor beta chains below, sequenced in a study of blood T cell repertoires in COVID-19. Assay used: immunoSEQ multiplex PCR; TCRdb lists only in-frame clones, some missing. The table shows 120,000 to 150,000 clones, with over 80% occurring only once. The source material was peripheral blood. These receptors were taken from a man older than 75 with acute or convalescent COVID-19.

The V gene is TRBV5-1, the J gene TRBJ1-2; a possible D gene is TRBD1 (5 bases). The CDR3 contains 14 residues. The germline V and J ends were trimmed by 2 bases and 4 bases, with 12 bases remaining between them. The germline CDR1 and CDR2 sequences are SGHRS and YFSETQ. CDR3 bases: TGCGCCAGCAGCTTCCAGGGAAACGGCTATGGCTACACCTTC. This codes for CASSFQGNGYGYTF.

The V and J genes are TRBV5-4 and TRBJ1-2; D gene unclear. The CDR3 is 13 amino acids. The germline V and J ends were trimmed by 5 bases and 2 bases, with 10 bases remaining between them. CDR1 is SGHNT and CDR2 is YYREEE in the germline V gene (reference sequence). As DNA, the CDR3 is TGTGCCAGCAGTGTCTCCCGGAACTATGGCTACACCTTC. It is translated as CASSVSRNYGYTF.

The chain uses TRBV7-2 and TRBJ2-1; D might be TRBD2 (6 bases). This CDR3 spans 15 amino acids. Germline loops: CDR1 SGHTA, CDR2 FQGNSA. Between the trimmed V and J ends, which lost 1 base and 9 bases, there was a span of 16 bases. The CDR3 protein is CASSLVRPGRSEQFF. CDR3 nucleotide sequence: TGTGCCAGCAGCTTAGTGAGGCCAGGGAGGAGTGAGCAGTTCTTC.

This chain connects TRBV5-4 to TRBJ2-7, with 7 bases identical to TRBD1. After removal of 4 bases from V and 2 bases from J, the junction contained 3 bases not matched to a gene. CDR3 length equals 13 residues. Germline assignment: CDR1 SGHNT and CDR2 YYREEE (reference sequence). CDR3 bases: TGTGCCAGCAGCCCGGGACAGACCTACGAGCAGTACTTC. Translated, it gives CASSPGQTYEQYF.

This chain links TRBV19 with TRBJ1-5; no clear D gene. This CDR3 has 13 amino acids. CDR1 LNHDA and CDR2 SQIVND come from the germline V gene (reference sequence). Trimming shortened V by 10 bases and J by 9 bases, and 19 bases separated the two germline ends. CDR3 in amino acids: CATAQPEQRPQHF. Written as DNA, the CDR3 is TGTGCCACGGCTCAGCCGGAGCAGAGGCCCCAGCATTTT.

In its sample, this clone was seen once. CDR3 nucleotide sequence: TGTGCCAGCAGAACCGGGACAGATATGAACACTGAAGCTTTCTTT. Its translation is CASRTGTDMNTEAFF. The chain has TRBV6-5 and TRBJ1-1; 7 nucleotides align to TRBD1. CDR1 MNHEY and CDR2 SVGAGI come from the germline V gene. The trim removed 6 bases at V and 0 bases at J, leaving 7 bases unmatched. The CDR3 length is 15 residues.

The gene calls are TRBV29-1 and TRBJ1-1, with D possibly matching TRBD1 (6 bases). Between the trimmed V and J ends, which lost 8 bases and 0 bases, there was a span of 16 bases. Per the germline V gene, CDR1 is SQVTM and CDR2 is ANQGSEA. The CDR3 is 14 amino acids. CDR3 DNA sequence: TGCAGCATGACGGGGGGGCAGGTGAACACTGAAGCTTTCTTT. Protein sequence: CSMTGGQVNTEAFF.

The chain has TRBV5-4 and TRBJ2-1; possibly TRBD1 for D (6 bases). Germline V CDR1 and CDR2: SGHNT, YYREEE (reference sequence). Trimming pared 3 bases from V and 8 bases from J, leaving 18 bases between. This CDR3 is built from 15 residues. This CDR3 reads CASSSPRAEGDEQFF. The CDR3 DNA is TGTGCCAGCAGCTCTCCCCGGGCAGAGGGGGATGAGCAGTTCTTC.

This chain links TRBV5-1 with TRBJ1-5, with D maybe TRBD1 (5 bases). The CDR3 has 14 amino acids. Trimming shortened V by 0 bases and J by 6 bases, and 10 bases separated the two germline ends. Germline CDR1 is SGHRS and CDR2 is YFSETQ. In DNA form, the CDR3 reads TGCGCCAGCAGCTTGGCCGGGGGTACTCAGCCCCAGCATTTT. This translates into CASSLAGGTQPQHF.

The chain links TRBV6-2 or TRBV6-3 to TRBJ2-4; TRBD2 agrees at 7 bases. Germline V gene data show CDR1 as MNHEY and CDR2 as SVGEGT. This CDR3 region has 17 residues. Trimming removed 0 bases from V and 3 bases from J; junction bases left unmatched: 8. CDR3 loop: CASSYSSKRGGKNIQYF. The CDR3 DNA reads TGTGCCAGCAGTTACTCGAGTAAGCGGGGCGGCAAAAACATTCAGTACTTC.

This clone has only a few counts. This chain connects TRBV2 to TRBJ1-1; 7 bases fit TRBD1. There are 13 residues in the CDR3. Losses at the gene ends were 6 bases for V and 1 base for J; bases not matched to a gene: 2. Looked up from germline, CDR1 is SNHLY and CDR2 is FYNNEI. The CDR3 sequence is CASRGQWNTEAFF. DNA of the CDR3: TGTGCCAGCAGGGGACAGTGGAACACTGAAGCTTTCTTT.

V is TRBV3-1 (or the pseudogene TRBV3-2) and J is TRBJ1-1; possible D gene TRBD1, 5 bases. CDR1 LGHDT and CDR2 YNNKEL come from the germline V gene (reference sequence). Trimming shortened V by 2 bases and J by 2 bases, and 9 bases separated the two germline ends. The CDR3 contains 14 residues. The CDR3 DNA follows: TGTGCCAGCAGCCAACCGGGGGGAAACACTGAAGCTTTCTTT. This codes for CASSQPGGNTEAFF.

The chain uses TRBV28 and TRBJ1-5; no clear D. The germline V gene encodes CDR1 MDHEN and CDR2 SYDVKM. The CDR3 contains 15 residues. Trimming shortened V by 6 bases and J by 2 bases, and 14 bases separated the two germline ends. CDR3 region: CASRREGLGNQPQHF. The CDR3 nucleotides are TGTGCCAGCAGGAGGGAGGGTTTGGGCAATCAGCCCCAGCATTTT.

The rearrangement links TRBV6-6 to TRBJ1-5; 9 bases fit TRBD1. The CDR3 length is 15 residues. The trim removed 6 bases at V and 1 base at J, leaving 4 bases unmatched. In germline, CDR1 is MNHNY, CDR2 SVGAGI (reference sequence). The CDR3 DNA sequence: TGTGCCAGCAGGAGGACAGGGGACAGCAATCAGCCCCAGCATTTT. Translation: CASRRTGDSNQPQHF.

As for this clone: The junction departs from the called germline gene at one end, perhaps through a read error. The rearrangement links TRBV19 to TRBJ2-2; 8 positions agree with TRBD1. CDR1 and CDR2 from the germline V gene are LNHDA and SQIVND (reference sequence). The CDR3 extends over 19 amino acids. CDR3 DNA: TGTGCCAGTAATTCCTGGGGGGACAGGAGGTGGTGCGAACACCGGGGAGCTGTTTTT. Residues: CASNSWGDRRWCEHRGAVF.

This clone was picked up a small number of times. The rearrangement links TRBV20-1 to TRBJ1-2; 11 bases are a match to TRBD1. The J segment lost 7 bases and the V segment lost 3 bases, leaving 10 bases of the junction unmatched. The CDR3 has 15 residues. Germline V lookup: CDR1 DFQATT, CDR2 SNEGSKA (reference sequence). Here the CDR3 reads CSASNMDRGLVGYTF. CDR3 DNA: TGCAGTGCTAGTAACATGGACAGGGGGCTTGTTGGCTACACCTTC.

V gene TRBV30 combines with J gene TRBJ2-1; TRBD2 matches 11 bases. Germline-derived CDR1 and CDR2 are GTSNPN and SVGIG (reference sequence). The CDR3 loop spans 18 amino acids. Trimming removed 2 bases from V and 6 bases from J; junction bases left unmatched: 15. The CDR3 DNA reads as TGTGCCTGGAGTCGGGGGCTACTAGCGGGAGTCTCTGGCAATGAGCAGTTCTTC. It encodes CAWSRGLLAGVSGNEQFF.

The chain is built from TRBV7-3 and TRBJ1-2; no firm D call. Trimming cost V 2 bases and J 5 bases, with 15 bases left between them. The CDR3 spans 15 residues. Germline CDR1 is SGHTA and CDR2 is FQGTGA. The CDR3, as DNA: TGTGCCAGCAGCTTAGTTGGCCCGATCCCTTATGGCTACACCTTC. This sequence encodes CASSLVGPIPYGYTF.

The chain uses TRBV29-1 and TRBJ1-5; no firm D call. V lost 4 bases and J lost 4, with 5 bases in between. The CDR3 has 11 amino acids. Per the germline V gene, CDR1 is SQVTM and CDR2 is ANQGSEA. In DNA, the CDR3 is TGCAGCGTTGGCCAGAATCAGCCCCAGCATTTT. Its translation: CSVGQNQPQHF.

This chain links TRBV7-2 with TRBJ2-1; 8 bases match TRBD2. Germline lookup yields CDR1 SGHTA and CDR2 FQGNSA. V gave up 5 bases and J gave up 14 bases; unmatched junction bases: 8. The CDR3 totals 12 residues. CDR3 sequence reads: CASSQRGLGEFF. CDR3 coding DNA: TGTGCCAGCAGCCAGAGGGGACTAGGAGAGTTCTTC.

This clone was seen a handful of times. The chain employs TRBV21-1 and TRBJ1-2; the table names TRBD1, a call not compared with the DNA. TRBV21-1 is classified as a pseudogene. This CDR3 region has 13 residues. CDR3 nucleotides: TGTGCCAGCAGCAAGTGGGGCAGGACAGGCTACACCTTC. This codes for CASSKWGRTGYTF.

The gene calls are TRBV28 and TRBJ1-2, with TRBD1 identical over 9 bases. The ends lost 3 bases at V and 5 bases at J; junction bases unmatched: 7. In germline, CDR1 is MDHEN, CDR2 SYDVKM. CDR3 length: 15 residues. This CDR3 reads CASSFQGQGLYGYTF. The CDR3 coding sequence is TGTGCCAGCAGTTTTCAAGGACAGGGGCTATATGGCTACACCTTC.

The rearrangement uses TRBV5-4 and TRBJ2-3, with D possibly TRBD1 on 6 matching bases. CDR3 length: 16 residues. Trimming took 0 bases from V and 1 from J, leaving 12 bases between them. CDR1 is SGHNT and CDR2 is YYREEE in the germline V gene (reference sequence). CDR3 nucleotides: TGTGCCAGCAGCTTGGTAGGTGACAGGCGCACAGATACGCAGTATTTT. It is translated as CASSLVGDRRTDTQYF.

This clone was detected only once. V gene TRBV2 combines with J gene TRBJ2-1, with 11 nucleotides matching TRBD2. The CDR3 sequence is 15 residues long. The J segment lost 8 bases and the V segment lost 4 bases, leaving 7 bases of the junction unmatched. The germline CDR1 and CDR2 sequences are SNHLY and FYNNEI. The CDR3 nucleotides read TGTGCCAGCAGTGTTGAACTAGCGGGAGAATATGAGCAGTTCTTC. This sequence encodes CASSVELAGEYEQFF.

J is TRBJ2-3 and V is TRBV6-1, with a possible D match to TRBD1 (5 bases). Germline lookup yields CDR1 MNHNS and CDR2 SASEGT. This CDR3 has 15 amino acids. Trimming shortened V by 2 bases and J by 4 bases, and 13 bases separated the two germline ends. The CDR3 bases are TGTGCCAGCAGTGAAAGAGGCAGGGATCCAGATACGCAGTATTTT. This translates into CASSERGRDPDTQYF.

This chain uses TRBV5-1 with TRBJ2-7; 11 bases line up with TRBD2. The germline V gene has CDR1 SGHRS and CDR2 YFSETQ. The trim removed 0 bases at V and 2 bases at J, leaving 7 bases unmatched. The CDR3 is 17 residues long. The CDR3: CASSLGKGTSGTYEQYF. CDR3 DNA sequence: TGCGCCAGCAGCTTGGGAAAGGGGACTAGCGGCACCTACGAGCAGTACTTC.

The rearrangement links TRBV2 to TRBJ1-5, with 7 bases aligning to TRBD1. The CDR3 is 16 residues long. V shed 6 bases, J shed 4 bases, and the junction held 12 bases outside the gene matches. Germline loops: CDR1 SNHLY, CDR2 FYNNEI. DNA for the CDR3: TGTGCCAGCAGGTCGACGCGGTCAGGGGGAAATCAGCCCCAGCATTTT. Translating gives CASRSTRSGGNQPQHF.

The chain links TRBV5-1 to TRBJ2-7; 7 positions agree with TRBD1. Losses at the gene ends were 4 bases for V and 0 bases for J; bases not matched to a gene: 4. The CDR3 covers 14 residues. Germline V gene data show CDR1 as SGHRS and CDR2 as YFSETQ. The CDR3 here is CASSGHRGSYEQYF. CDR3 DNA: TGCGCCAGCAGCGGCCACAGGGGCTCCTACGAGCAGTACTTC.